These T cell receptor beta chains were read from a single sample in a study of T cell responses to AZD1222 COVID-19 vaccine. Here immunoSEQ multiplex PCR was the method, and the copy in TCRdb shows in-frame clones only, minus some. The sample shows approximately 150,000 clones, approximately 88% of them seen only once. This material consisted of peripheral blood, taken on day 0 of AZD1222 vaccination. These TCRs come from an adult in good health. Each CDR3 is given with its conserved first and last residue. Fields, in order: D gene, clone size, CDR3 length, V gene, J gene, CDR3 protein, CDR3 DNA. The D gene is left open where the match is weak. Rows may omit the clone size; those that give it use once, few, many or a size class.

NA,NA,15,TRBV28,TRBJ1-2,CASSSPQGRRYGYTF,TGTGCCAGCAGTTCCCCTCAGGGAAGGCGCTATGGCTACACCTTC
TRBD2,NA,14,TRBV10-3,TRBJ2-1,CAISGVGGYNEQFF,TGTGCCATCAGTGGTGTGGGAGGGTACAATGAGCAGTTCTTC
TRBD1,NA,16,TRBV6-5,TRBJ1-1,CASSYLWTGGTTEAFF,TGTGCCAGCAGCTACCTTTGGACAGGGGGGACCACTGAAGCTTTCTTT
TRBD2,NA,15,TRBV7-9,TRBJ2-1,CASSPGLAGVNEQFF,TGTGCCAGCAGCCCTGGACTAGCGGGTGTCAATGAGCAGTTCTTC
NA,few,13,TRBV6-2/TRBV6-3,TRBJ1-2,CASSYGPADGYTF,TGTGCCAGCAGTTACGGGCCAGCCGATGGCTACACCTTC
NA,NA,11,TRBV28,TRBJ1-6,CASRTNSPLHF,TGTGCCAGCCGTACGAATTCACCCCTCCACTTT
TRBD2,NA,15,TRBV6-5,TRBJ2-7,CASSRRLAGHYEQYF,TGTGCCAGCAGTCGCCGACTAGCGGGACACTACGAGCAGTACTTC
NA,NA,16,TRBV5-1,TRBJ2-1,CASSPLGSGTYNEQFF,TGCGCCAGCAGCCCCCTGGGGAGCGGAACCTACAATGAGCAGTTCTTC
NA,NA,11,TRBV20-1,TRBJ1-2,CRPAANYGYTF,TGCCGTCCCGCAGCTAACTATGGCTACACCTTC
TRBD2,NA,16,TRBV6-5,TRBJ2-1,CASSYGGTSGNNEQFF,TGTGCCAGCAGTTACGGAGGGACTAGCGGAAACAATGAGCAGTTCTTC
NA,NA,12,TRBV5-6,TRBJ2-7,CASSWGDYEQYF,TGTGCCAGCAGCTGGGGGGACTACGAGCAGTACTTC
TRBD1,NA,13,TRBV30,TRBJ1-2,CACRTGTNYGYTF,TGTGCCTGTCGGACAGGCACGAACTATGGCTACACCTTC
NA,NA,11,TRBV18,TRBJ2-3,CASSHTDTQYF,TGTGCCAGCTCACACACAGATACGCAGTATTTT
NA,NA,15,TRBV7-9,TRBJ2-7,CASSPLSGLSYEQYF,TGTGCCAGCAGCCCACTAAGCGGACTCTCCTACGAGCAGTACTTC
TRBD2,NA,16,TRBV5-1,TRBJ2-1,CASSFRTSGRLHEQFF,TGCGCCAGCAGCTTCCGGACTAGCGGGAGACTACATGAGCAGTTCTTC
TRBD1,NA,16,TRBV27,TRBJ1-5,CASSLRQGWGNQPQHF,TGTGCCAGCAGTTTACGACAGGGATGGGGCAATCAGCCCCAGCATTTT
NA,NA,16,TRBV18,TRBJ2-1,CASSLLPGGAGNEQFF,TGTGCCAGCTCACTCCTCCCCGGGGGAGCGGGCAATGAGCAGTTCTTC